Below are 31 T cell receptor beta chains sequenced from a single sample in a study of long-term antiretroviral therapy in people with HIV. Survey-level resolution applied to immunoSEQ assay v3.0. Profiling relied on immunoSEQ multiplex PCR, and the TCRdb table lists in-frame clones only, not all of them. The sample lists more than 35,000 clones; 80% to 90% were seen once. The input for sequencing was unsorted PBMCs, taken just before starting antiretroviral therapy. These receptors were taken from a woman younger than 30 with HIV.

This clone was seen a handful of times. The chain recombines TRBV28 with TRBJ2-7; 7 bases map to TRBD1. V shed 7 bases and J 0 bases; nucleotides not matched to a gene: 12. From germline, CDR1 is MDHEN and CDR2 SYDVKM. This CDR3 comprises 16 residues. In nucleotides, the CDR3 is TGTGCCAGCATCCCGCCCGGTTGGACAGGCTCCTACGAGCAGTACTTC. This gives the protein CASIPPGWTGSYEQYF.

The genes are TRBV27 and TRBJ2-3; TRBD1 is a possible D gene (6 bases). Looked up from germline, CDR1 is MNHEY and CDR2 is SMNVEV (reference sequence). The V and J ends lost 3 bases and 0 bases respectively, with 10 bases between them. This CDR3 contains 15 residues. CDR3 DNA sequence: TGTGCCAGCAGTTTCAGGGGAACTAGCACAGATACGCAGTATTTT. Translated, it gives CASSFRGTSTDTQYF.

The chain is built from TRBV7-9 and TRBJ2-2, with 8 nucleotides matching TRBD2. Germline lookup yields CDR1 SEHNR and CDR2 FQNEAQ (reference sequence). This CDR3 is 19 amino acids long. Germline trimming cut 4 bases from V and 5 bases from J; bases unmatched to any gene: 18. In DNA, the CDR3 is TGTGCCAGCAGCTCTACCACCCCATCCGGGGGGGAAGGGACCGGGGAGCTGTTTTTT. Translation gives CASSSTTPSGGEGTGELFF.

V gene TRBV5-1 combines with J gene TRBJ1-2; D not certain. The CDR3 sequence is 14 residues long. Per the germline V gene, CDR1 is SGHRS and CDR2 is YFSETQ. V was trimmed by 0 bases and J by 7 bases, leaving 13 bases between them. CDR3: CASSLDQLRAGYTF. CDR3 bases: TGCGCCAGCAGCTTGGATCAGTTAAGGGCTGGCTACACCTTC. Looking up the rest from reference TRBV5-1 and TRBJ1-2 gives the full variable domain: KAGVTQTPRYLIKTRGQQVTLSCSPISGHRSVSWYQQTPGQGLQFLFEYFSETQRNKGNFPGRFSGRQFSNSRSEMNVSTLELGDSALYLCASSLDQLRAGYTFGSGTRLTVV.

The chain is built from TRBV7-6 and TRBJ1-4, with D possibly matching TRBD1 (5 bases). V dropped 1 base and J dropped 7 bases, with 19 bases sitting between them. The germline V gene has CDR1 SGHVS and CDR2 FNYEAQ. The CDR3 has 17 amino acids. The CDR3 loop reads CASSLGRGPERGEKLFF. CDR3 nucleotide sequence: TGTGCCAGCAGCTTAGGCCGGGGCCCCGAGCGGGGTGAAAAACTGTTTTTT.

The chain carries TRBV19 and TRBJ1-5, with unresolved D. The CDR3 is made up of 15 amino acids. Germline CDR1 is LNHDA and CDR2 is SQIVND (reference sequence). V lost 5 bases and J lost 0, with 11 bases in between. The CDR3 DNA reads TGTGCCAGTAGTCCGGAACGCCTTAGCAATCAGCCCCAGCATTTT. Translated: CASSPERLSNQPQHF. The full variable domain, rest sourced from reference TRBV19 and TRBJ1-5, is DGGITQSPKYLFRKEGQNVTLSCEQNLNHDAMYWYRQDPGQGLRLIYYSQIVNDFQKGDIAEGYSVSREKKESFPLTVTSAQKNPTAFYLCASSPERLSNQPQHFGDGTRLSIL.

CDR3 sequence reads: CASSSTGLEIYNEQFF. Here the CDR3 DNA reads TGTGCCAGCAGCTCGACCGGACTTGAAATCTACAATGAGCAGTTCTTC. The chain carries TRBV11-2 and TRBJ2-1, with D tentatively TRBD2 (5 bases). CDR1 is SGHAT and CDR2 is FQNNGV in the germline V gene. The CDR3 covers 16 residues. V was clipped by 4 bases and J by 3 bases, with 16 bases between them.

The chain is built from TRBV19 and TRBJ2-6; 12 bases align to TRBD2. The CDR3 length is 19 residues. The V segment lost 6 bases and the J segment 2 bases; nucleotides outside the gene matches: 11. Germline V gene lookup returns CDR1 LNHDA and CDR2 SQIVND (reference sequence). The CDR3 sequence: CASRGTSGPDGPGANVLTF. CDR3 sequence (DNA): TGTGCCAGTAGGGGGACTAGCGGGCCCGACGGCCCTGGGGCCAACGTCCTGACTTTC.

The chain employs TRBV19 and TRBJ2-5, with 7 bases aligning to TRBD1. The CDR3 loop spans 13 amino acids. The J segment lost 3 bases and the V segment lost 7 bases, leaving 5 bases of the junction unmatched. From germline, CDR1 is LNHDA and CDR2 SQIVND (reference sequence). The CDR3 DNA reads TGTGCCAGTAAGGGGACAGCCGAAGAGACCCAGTACTTC. Translated: CASKGTAEETQYF.

This clone appeared a single time. V and J are TRBV5-1 and TRBJ2-5, with a tentative D call TRBD1 (6 bases). V gave up 7 bases and J gave up 2 bases, with 12 bases separating them. There are 13 residues in the CDR3. Germline values: CDR1 SGHRS, CDR2 YFSETQ. CDR3 DNA sequence: TGCGCCAGCGCTCATGGACAGCAAGAGACCCAGTACTTC. It is translated as CASAHGQQETQYF.

The gene calls are TRBV19 and TRBJ1-1; possibly TRBD1 for D (6 bases). The CDR3 totals 15 residues. Germline V gives CDR1 LNHDA, CDR2 SQIVND (reference sequence). Trimming removed 10 bases at V and 4 bases at J, with 22 bases between. The CDR3 DNA sequence: TGTGCCATCAGCCCGGGGGCCAATCCCGGCACTGAAGCTTTCTTT. It translates to CAISPGANPGTEAFF. Using reference TRBV19 and TRBJ1-1 for the parts outside the CDR3, the full variable domain is DGGITQSPKYLFRKEGQNVTLSCEQNLNHDAMYWYRQDPGQGLRLIYYSQIVNDFQKGDIAEGYSVSREKKESFPLTVTSAQKNPTAFYLCAISPGANPGTEAFFGQGTRLTVV.

The chain has TRBV11-2 and TRBJ1-6, with a weak D call TRBD1 (5 bases). V lost 5 bases and J lost 5, with 10 bases in between. CDR1 and CDR2 (germline): SGHAT, FQNNGV. The CDR3 has 14 residues. CDR3 nucleotides: TGTGCCAGCAGCCGAAAGGGGAATAATTCACCCCTCCACTTT. This translates into CASSRKGNNSPLHF.

The chain has TRBV27 and TRBJ1-3; D is unclear. Germline V gives CDR1 MNHEY, CDR2 SMNVEV (reference sequence). The CDR3 is made up of 14 amino acids. V lost 2 bases, J lost 3 bases, and 8 bases lay in between. The CDR3 reads CASSLTENGNTIYF. CDR3 in DNA: TGTGCCAGCAGTTTAACGGAGAATGGAAACACCATATATTTT.

This clone was seen more than once but under ten times. The chain is built from TRBV7-9 and TRBJ2-7; D call uncertain. The CDR3 covers 11 residues. CDR1 is SEHNR and CDR2 is FQNEAQ in the germline V gene (reference sequence). Trimming left V 5 bases short and J 7 bases short, with 9 bases between. In nucleotides, the CDR3 is TGTGCCAGCAGCCCTGTCGGTGAGCAGTACTTC. Amino acid sequence: CASSPVGEQYF.

V and J are TRBV1 and TRBJ2-7; the table names TRBD2, a call not compared with the DNA. TRBV1 is a pseudogene locus. CDR3 size: 12 residues. The CDR3 protein is CTSSQYSYEQYF. The CDR3 DNA is TGCACCAGCAGCCAATATTCCTACGAGCAGTACTTC.

The V call is TRBV7-8, the J call TRBJ2-7; 9 positions match TRBD2. The CDR3 loop spans 17 amino acids. The V segment lost 1 base and the J segment 4 bases; nucleotides outside the gene matches: 11. CDR1 SGHVS and CDR2 FQNEAQ come from the germline V gene. Here the CDR3 reads CASSLVSSGRPPYEQYF. For the CDR3, the DNA is TGTGCCAGCAGCTTAGTATCCAGCGGGAGGCCCCCATACGAGCAGTACTTC.

This chain links TRBV9 with TRBJ2-7; D uncertain. The CDR3 covers 13 residues. The V gene's germline CDR1 is SGDLS and CDR2 YYNGEE. The V end lost 3 bases, the J end lost 6 bases, and 13 bases lay between the germline ends. CDR3 nucleotides: TGTGCCAGCAGCGCCCCCTCACAGCGCGAGCAGTACTTC. Translated: CASSAPSQREQYF. The complete variable domain, with remaining parts taken from reference TRBV9 and TRBJ2-7, reads DSGVTQTPKHLITATGQRVTLRCSPRSGDLSVYWYQQSLDQGLQFLIQYYNGEERAKGNILERFSAQQFPDLHSELNLSSLELGDSALYFCASSAPSQREQYFGPGTRLTVT.

The V gene is TRBV19, the J gene TRBJ1-5, with D maybe TRBD1 (6 bases). The CDR3 runs to 14 residues. Per the germline V gene, CDR1 is LNHDA and CDR2 is SQIVND (reference sequence). With 11 bases removed from V and 4 bases from J, the gap between germline ends came to 18 bases. Here the CDR3 reads CASTERGRNQPQHF. In nucleotides, the CDR3 is TGTGCCTCTACAGAGAGGGGGAGGAATCAGCCCCAGCATTTT.

The rearrangement joins TRBV5-4 to TRBJ1-2; D is unresolved. The CDR3 consists of 14 residues. V lost 3 bases to trimming and J lost 0 bases, with 9 bases between them. The germline CDR1 and CDR2 sequences are SGHNT and YYREEE (reference sequence). The CDR3 reads CASSSWQSNYGYTF. CDR3 coding DNA: TGTGCCAGCAGCTCGTGGCAGTCTAACTATGGCTACACCTTC.

This clone was found once. The rearrangement links TRBV7-2 to TRBJ2-2; 7 bases are a match to TRBD2. Germline V gene data show CDR1 as SGHTA and CDR2 as FQGNSA. The V and J ends lost 2 bases and 4 bases, in that order; junction bases with no gene match: 4. The length of the CDR3 is 15 residues. The CDR3, as DNA: TGTGCCAGCAGCTTAATGGGGGGGTCCACCGGGGAGCTGTTTTTT. Its protein is CASSLMGGSTGELFF.

The genes are TRBV4-1 and TRBJ2-1, with unresolved D. V was trimmed by 2 bases and J by 4 bases, leaving 15 bases between them. This CDR3 is 16 amino acids long. Germline V gene sequence: CDR1 MGHRA, CDR2 YSYEKL. CDR3 sequence: CASSQLGRTAYNEQFF. CDR3 nucleotides: TGCGCCAGCAGCCAACTCGGAAGGACGGCGTACAATGAGCAGTTCTTC.

V and J are TRBV5-4 and TRBJ2-3, with 9 positions matching TRBD1. With V trimmed by 0 bases and J by 2 bases, 4 bases remained unmatched. Germline loops: CDR1 SGHNT, CDR2 YYREEE (reference sequence). The CDR3 loop spans 16 amino acids. CDR3 amino acids: CASSLVRTGATDTQYF. CDR3 nucleotides: TGTGCCAGCAGCTTGGTAAGGACAGGGGCCACAGATACGCAGTATTTT.

The V gene is TRBV11-2, the J gene TRBJ2-2; TRBD1 matches 7 bases. J was trimmed by 4 bases and V by 5 bases; bases with no gene match: 4. This CDR3 spans 14 amino acids. Germline CDR1 and CDR2: SGHAT and FQNNGV. CDR3 bases: TGTGCCAGCAGCGCCAGGGGGAGCACCGGGGAGCTGTTTTTT. It specifies CASSARGSTGELFF. Using reference TRBV11-2 and TRBJ2-2 for the parts outside the CDR3, the full variable domain is EAGVAQSPRYKIIEKRQSVAFWCNPISGHATLYWYQQILGQGPKLLIQFQNNGVVDDSQLPKDRFSAERLKGVDSTLKIQPAKLEDSAVYLCASSARGSTGELFFGEGSRLTVL.

The CDR3 here is CASGRALYEQYF. CDR3 DNA: TGTGCCAGCGGGAGAGCGCTCTACGAGCAGTACTTC. The chain combines TRBV7-8 with TRBJ2-7; tentative D call: TRBD2 (5 bases). V lost 8 bases to trimming and J lost 3 bases, with 11 bases between them. The CDR3 has 12 residues. Germline CDR1 and CDR2: SGHVS and FQNEAQ. The entire variable domain, with the rest obtained from reference TRBV7-8 and TRBJ2-7, is as follows: GAGVSQSPRYKVAKRGQDVALRCDPISGHVSLFWYQQALGQGPEFLTYFQNEAQLDKSGLPSDRFFAERPEGSVSTLKIQRTQQEDSAVYLCASGRALYEQYFGPGTRLTVT.

The chain employs TRBV4-2 and TRBJ2-3, with 10 nucleotides matching TRBD2. This CDR3 region has 16 residues. The germline CDR1 and CDR2 sequences are LGHNA and YNFKEQ. With 3 bases clipped from V and 6 bases from J, the junction kept 9 bases outside the gene matches. CDR3 sequence reads: CASSQTGLARRDTQYF. The CDR3, as DNA: TGTGCCAGCAGCCAGACGGGACTAGCGAGGCGGGATACGCAGTATTTT.

The gene calls are TRBV7-3 and TRBJ2-3; no clear D. Per germline, CDR1 SGHTA and CDR2 FQGTGA. The CDR3 consists of 14 residues. Trimming removed 0 bases at V and 1 base at J, with 5 bases between. Written as DNA, the CDR3 is TGTGCCAGCAGCTTAACGTTCCGCACAGATACGCAGTATTTT. Encoded protein: CASSLTFRTDTQYF.

As regards this clone: A single base separates this from a much larger clone, so it may be a read error. V usage is TRBV25-1 and J usage is TRBJ1-1, with 8 bases matching TRBD1. Germline trimming cut 4 bases from V and 4 bases from J; bases unmatched to any gene: 2. Germline V CDR1 and CDR2: MGHDK, SYGVNS. The length of the CDR3 is 13 residues. The CDR3 DNA follows: TGTGCCAGCAGTGTACAGGGGGTCACTGAAGCTTTCTTT. Its protein product is CASSVQGVTEAFF.

This chain links TRBV16 with TRBJ1-5, with D unclear. The V gene's germline CDR1 is KGHSY and CDR2 FQNENV. CDR3 length: 14 residues. V was cut by 1 base and J by 5 bases, with 9 bases left in between. The DNA of the CDR3 is TGTGCCAGCAGCCAATTCGCTTTGGATCAGCCCCAGCATTTT. This sequence encodes CASSQFALDQPQHF.

This clone was picked up a small number of times. The chain links TRBV16 to TRBJ2-7; D remains ambiguous. The germline V gene has CDR1 KGHSY and CDR2 FQNENV. With 4 bases removed from V and 6 bases from J, the gap between germline ends came to 16 bases. The CDR3 has 14 residues. DNA for the CDR3: TGTGCCAGCAGCCCATATCCCGGTAAGGGCGAGCAGTACTTC. This sequence encodes CASSPYPGKGEQYF.

This chain uses TRBV19 with TRBJ1-2; 8 positions match TRBD1. The junction had 8 bases not matched to a gene; V was cut back by 3 bases and J by 5 bases. The CDR3 covers 15 residues. Germline V CDR1 and CDR2: LNHDA, SQIVND (reference sequence). The DNA of the CDR3 is TGTGCCAGTAGTATTGTTGGACAGGGAGAATATGGCTACACCTTC. Translation: CASSIVGQGEYGYTF.

The V gene is TRBV7-2, the J gene TRBJ2-7; D is ambiguous. Looked up from germline, CDR1 is SGHTA and CDR2 is FQGNSA. The CDR3 consists of 13 residues. Trimming removed 5 bases from V and 6 bases from J, with 14 bases in between. The DNA for the CDR3 is TGTGCCAGCAGCCTCGGGCCGAACGGCGAGCAGTACTTC. Residues: CASSLGPNGEQYF.